These 10 T cell receptor beta chains share one sample of origin, sequenced in a study of blood T cell repertoires in COVID-19. The table came from immunoSEQ multiplex PCR; TCRdb's copy has only in-frame clones and leaves some out. The sample carries 100,000 or so clones, 80% to 95% recorded once. Sequencing used peripheral blood. The receptors originated from a woman in her forties or fifties with COVID-19, enrolled during active disease.

V usage is TRBV28 and J usage is TRBJ2-7; D may be TRBD1 (6 bases). Trimming stripped 5 bases from V and 2 bases from J, with 10 bases between. Per germline, CDR1 MDHEN and CDR2 SYDVKM. The CDR3 has 13 amino acids. CDR3 nucleotides: TGTGCCAGCAGTACCCCAGGGGCCTACGAGCAGTACTTC. This sequence encodes CASSTPGAYEQYF. The full variable domain, its missing parts supplied by reference TRBV28 and TRBJ2-7, is DVKVTQSSRYLVKRTGEKVFLECVQDMDHENMFWYRQDPGLGLRLIYFSYDVKMKEKGDIPEGYSVSREKKERFSLILESASTNQTSMYLCASSTPGAYEQYFGPGTRLTVT.

This sequence joins TRBV5-4 and TRBJ2-5; 10 bases line up with TRBD1. The CDR3 loop spans 14 amino acids. V dropped 4 bases and J dropped 5; count of bases not matched to a gene: 5. CDR1 SGHNT and CDR2 YYREEE come from the germline V gene (reference sequence). As DNA, the CDR3 is TGTGCCAGCAGCGAGACAGGGGGCGATGAGACCCAGTACTTC. Encoded protein: CASSETGGDETQYF.

The chain uses TRBV19 and TRBJ2-1, with 7 bases fitting TRBD2. V was clipped by 4 bases and J by 8 bases; unmatched bases: 5. This CDR3 has 13 amino acids. CDR1 is LNHDA and CDR2 is SQIVND in the germline V gene (reference sequence). Written as DNA, the CDR3 is TGTGCCAGTAGTACGGGACTACACGATGAGCAGTTCTTC. This gives the protein CASSTGLHDEQFF.

The CDR3, as DNA: TGTGCCAGCAGTGAACCTATTCAGCCCCAGCATTTT. This sequence encodes CASSEPIQPQHF. The gene calls are TRBV6-1 and TRBJ1-5; no reliable D call. The length of the CDR3 is 12 residues. Germline-derived CDR1 and CDR2 are MNHNS and SASEGT. Trimming cost V 2 bases and J 6 bases, with 5 bases left between them.

CDR3 DNA: TGCAGCGTTGAATTGGGACAGGGATACACCTTC. It is translated as CSVELGQGYTF. V gene TRBV29-1 combines with J gene TRBJ1-2; 9 nucleotides match TRBD1. This CDR3 has 11 residues. With V trimmed by 2 bases and J by 11 bases, 3 bases remained unmatched. Germline lookup yields CDR1 SQVTM and CDR2 ANQGSEA.

The V call is TRBV27, the J call TRBJ1-1; D gene unclear. V was trimmed by 2 bases and J by 1 base, leaving 5 bases between them. The CDR3 length is 13 residues. The germline V gene has CDR1 MNHEY and CDR2 SMNVEV (reference sequence). CDR3 region: CASSLEPNTEAFF. CDR3 sequence (DNA): TGTGCCAGCAGTTTAGAGCCGAACACTGAAGCTTTCTTT.

The chain is built from TRBV19 and TRBJ2-7; unclear D gene. Deletions cut 4 bases from V and 3 bases from J, with 10 bases between. The CDR3 consists of 13 residues. The V gene's germline CDR1 is LNHDA and CDR2 SQIVND (reference sequence). CDR3 sequence: CASSSPGSYEQYF. CDR3 DNA sequence: TGTGCCAGTAGTAGTCCAGGTAGCTACGAGCAGTACTTC. The complete variable domain, with remaining parts taken from reference TRBV19 and TRBJ2-7, reads DGGITQSPKYLFRKEGQNVTLSCEQNLNHDAMYWYRQDPGQGLRLIYYSQIVNDFQKGDIAEGYSVSREKKESFPLTVTSAQKNPTAFYLCASSSPGSYEQYFGPGTRLTVT.

The V and J genes are TRBV5-1 and TRBJ1-1; D is undetermined. V lost 2 bases, J lost 11 bases, and 22 bases lay in between. CDR3 length: 15 amino acids. CDR1 is SGHRS, CDR2 YFSETQ, per germline. CDR3: CASSFNLKSGWSAFF. The CDR3 DNA is TGCGCCAGCAGCTTTAACCTCAAGAGCGGTTGGTCGGCTTTCTTT.

The chain employs TRBV20-1 and TRBJ2-1, with 7 bases fitting TRBD2. V trimming: 4 bases; J trimming: 8 bases; junction bases outside the gene matches: 11. The germline gives CDR1 DFQATT, CDR2 SNEGSKA (reference sequence). This CDR3 is 14 amino acids long. The CDR3 sequence: CSAIERGGLDEQFF. For the CDR3, the DNA is TGCAGTGCTATTGAGCGGGGCGGCTTGGATGAGCAGTTCTTC.

The J gene is TRBJ2-7, the V gene TRBV7-2, with 9 bases lining up with TRBD1. The CDR3 has 14 residues. The ends lost 5 bases at V and 0 bases at J; junction bases unmatched: 2. Germline V gene sequence: CDR1 SGHTA, CDR2 FQGNSA. The CDR3 here is CASSRDRASYEQYF. The CDR3, as DNA: TGTGCCAGCAGCCGGGACAGGGCCTCCTACGAGCAGTACTTC.